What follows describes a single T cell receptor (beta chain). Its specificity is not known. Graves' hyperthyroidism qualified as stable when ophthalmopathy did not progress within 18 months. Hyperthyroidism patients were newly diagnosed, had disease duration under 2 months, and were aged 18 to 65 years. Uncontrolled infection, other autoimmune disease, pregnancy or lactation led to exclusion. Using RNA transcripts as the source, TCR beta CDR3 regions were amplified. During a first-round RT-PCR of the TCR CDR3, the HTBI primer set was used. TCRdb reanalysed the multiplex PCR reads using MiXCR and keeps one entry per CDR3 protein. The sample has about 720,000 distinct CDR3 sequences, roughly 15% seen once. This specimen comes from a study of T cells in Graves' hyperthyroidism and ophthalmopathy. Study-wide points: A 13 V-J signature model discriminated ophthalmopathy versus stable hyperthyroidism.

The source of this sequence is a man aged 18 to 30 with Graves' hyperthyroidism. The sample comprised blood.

For the CDR3, the DNA is TGCGCCAGCAGCGACCGCGAGGGGTACCTAGCGGGGTCCACAGATACGCAGTATTTT. It encodes CASSDREGYLAGSTDTQYF. This rearrangement joins TRBV5-1 to TRBJ2-3; the match to TRBD2 covers 9 bases. The V and J ends lost 4 bases and 2 bases, in that order; junction bases with no gene match: 17. The CDR3 is 19 amino acids. Germline CDR1 reads SGHRS; CDR2 reads YFSETQ.